The TCR beta chain under discussion was sequenced for a study of shared clonotypes between healthy human individuals. Study conclusions and caveats: The authors expected sequencing depth to affect clonotype sharing among donors.

For this clone: Its antigen is unidentified.

About 33,000 T cell genomes (around 0.2 ug DNA) went into each sorted-subset replicate. The protocol was immunoSEQ multiplex PCR, while the TCRdb copy is restricted to in-frame clones and leaves out a portion. The sample comprises around 2.1 million clones, 85% to 95% of which are singletons, and about 1.5% rests with the top ten. Cells designated naive CD8 were CD45RO-negative and were positively selected for CCR7, with terminally differentiated effector memory CD45RA+ cells excluded. V was shortened by 0 bases and J by 2 bases, with 11 bases between the two germline ends. From germline, CDR1 is KGHSH and CDR2 LQKENI. The CDR3 is made up of 15 amino acids.

The sample was naive CD8+ T cells from PBMCs. The chain combines TRBV18 with TRBJ2-7; a possible D gene is TRBD1 (6 bases). This TCR derives from a man aged 18 to 30 in good health. Some clones in this sample may be carry-over from other donors' samples. The CDR3 here is CASSPPAGQTYEQYF. DNA for the CDR3: TGTGCCAGCTCACCACCGGCAGGACAGACCTACGAGCAGTACTTC.